The clone carrying this T cell receptor (beta chain) was seen more than once but under ten times. The data belong to a study of blood T cell repertoires in COVID-19. Study overall: From the United States, Italy and Spain came samples of acute and convalescent COVID-19. The cDNA or gDNA used as material had been derived from T cells, B-cell-depleted T cells, or PBMCs.

Original handling: Amplification of reference gene primers provided the estimated nucleated cell counts. Profiled with immunoSEQ multiplex PCR; TCRdb holds only in-frame clones, not every one. The V and J calls and clone size come from that table; D and trimming were worked out from the DNA. The table lists more than 150,000 clones, 81% of them singletons. CDR1 is MNHEY, CDR2 SVGAGI, per germline. This CDR3 contains 11 residues. The V end was cut by 7 bases, the J end by 5 bases, with 8 bases between. The sample taken for sequencing was peripheral blood. This sequence originates from an elderly woman with COVID-19, enrolled during active disease. This chain connects TRBV6-5 to TRBJ1-1; D is ambiguous. This chain's CDR3 is CASTDQTEAFF. CDR3 DNA sequence: TGTGCCAGCACCGATCAGACTGAAGCTTTCTTT.